This T cell receptor (beta chain) is from a study of blood T cell repertoires in COVID-19. Across the study: Samples of COVID-19 (acute and convalescent) were obtained from the United States, Italy and Spain. T cells, B-cell-depleted T cells, or PBMCs provided the cDNA or gDNA that served as material.

Original handling: The assay estimated nucleated cells by amplifying reference gene primers. Profiled with immunoSEQ multiplex PCR; TCRdb holds only in-frame clones, not every one. The V and J calls and the clone size are those of that table, but D and trimming were determined from the DNA. The sample yields about 210,000 clones, 82% seen once. CDR3 length: 16 residues. V was pared by 0 bases and J by 2 bases, with 17 bases between. The germline V gene has CDR1 GTSNPN and CDR2 SVGIG (reference sequence). The chain employs TRBV30 and TRBJ2-7; no definite D call. The TCR originated in a woman between 40 and 55 years old with acute or convalescent COVID-19. Sequences were obtained from peripheral blood. The CDR3 DNA follows: TGTGCCTGGAGTGTATACCCAGATCAACCGCCCTACGAGCAGTACTTC. It encodes CAWSVYPDQPPYEQYF.